This T cell receptor beta chain originates from a study of blood T cell repertoires in COVID-19. Across the study: The study drew acute and convalescent COVID-19 samples from the United States, Italy and Spain. In each case, the material was cDNA or gDNA derived from T cells, B-cell-depleted T cells, or PBMCs.

How the authors handled the data: Estimates of nucleated cell counts were drawn from the amplification of reference gene primers. Clones were read by immunoSEQ multiplex PCR, and TCRdb kept only the in-frame ones, dropping some. D and trimming were read from the DNA, whereas the V and J calls and clone size are those reported in that table. The sample holds 100,000 to 150,000 clones, nearly 70% seen once. Germline loops: CDR1 SGHRS, CDR2 YFSETQ. V was pared by 4 bases and J by 8 bases, with 10 bases of the junction left unmatched. The CDR3 has 14 residues. This clone was picked up many times. The V and J genes are TRBV5-1 and TRBJ1-2; 8 bases agree with TRBD1. The material sequenced was peripheral blood. This receptor was identified in a woman aged 70-85 years with acute or convalescent COVID-19. CDR3 sequence: CASSAETGGIGYTF. The CDR3 DNA sequence: TGCGCCAGCAGCGCGGAAACAGGGGGTATAGGCTACACCTTC.